These 9 T cell receptor beta chains were sequenced from one sample in a study of T-cell reconstitution after alpha-beta-depleted transplantation in children. Construction of the TCRbeta library involved unique molecular identifiers. TCRdb processed the PCR reads anew with MiXCR; each CDR3 protein has one entry. The sample shows about 490,000 distinct CDR3 sequences, approximately 10% of them seen only once. The sample was PBMCs, taken before TCRalphabeta/CD19-depleted stem cell transplant. The source is a child under 10 years old with inherited bone marrow failure, due to receive a stem cell transplant.

V is TRBV2 and J is TRBJ1-1, with 7 positions matching TRBD1. The germline gives CDR1 SNHLY, CDR2 FYNNEI. Trimming at V came to 6 bases and at J to 0 bases, leaving 4 bases not matched to a gene. The CDR3 contains 14 residues. DNA for the CDR3: TGTGCCAGCAGGAGGGGACAGATGAACACTGAAGCTTTCTTT. Protein product: CASRRGQMNTEAFF.

Many counts were recorded for this clonotype. V usage is TRBV20-1 and J usage is TRBJ2-3; a weak D match, TRBD2 (5 bases). This CDR3 region has 13 residues. Germline CDR1 DFQATT, CDR2 SNEGSKA (reference sequence). Trimming took 4 bases from V and 4 from J, leaving 12 bases between them. The CDR3 loop reads CSATSGSPDTQYF. DNA for the CDR3: TGCAGTGCTACCTCGGGGTCCCCAGATACGCAGTATTTT.

This clonotype was recorded many times. The genes are TRBV7-9 and TRBJ1-1; D not certain. This CDR3 region has 16 residues. Germline CDR1 SEHNR, CDR2 FQNEAQ (reference sequence). V lost 0 bases and J lost 3, with 14 bases in between. The DNA of the CDR3 is TGTGCCAGCAGCTTAGCGGTGAATTGGGAAGACACTGAAGCTTTCTTT. Translation gives CASSLAVNWEDTEAFF. The full variable domain, in which reference TRBV7-9 and TRBJ1-1 provide the parts outside the CDR3, is DTGVSQNPRHKITKRGQNVTFRCDPISEHNRLYWYRQTLGQGPEFLTYFQNEAQLEKSRLLSDRFSAERPKGSFSTLEIQRTEQGDSAMYLCASSLAVNWEDTEAFFGQGTRLTVV.

This clonotype was detected many times. The chain combines TRBV7-9 with TRBJ2-1; maybe TRBD1 (6 bases). CDR1 and CDR2 from the germline V gene are SEHNR and FQNEAQ (reference sequence). V lost 5 bases and J lost 3, with 11 bases in between. The CDR3 runs to 14 residues. CDR3 DNA sequence: TGTGCCAGCAGCCCGCCGGACAGCTACAATGAGCAGTTCTTC. It encodes CASSPPDSYNEQFF. The variable domain in full, completed from reference TRBV7-9 and TRBJ2-1, reads DTGVSQNPRHKITKRGQNVTFRCDPISEHNRLYWYRQTLGQGPEFLTYFQNEAQLEKSRLLSDRFSAERPKGSFSTLEIQRTEQGDSAMYLCASSPPDSYNEQFFGPGTRLTVL.

This clonotype was recorded at least ten times. The chain uses TRBV12-3 or TRBV12-4 and TRBJ2-1; 11 bases are shared with TRBD2. CDR3 size: 16 residues. V was pared by 2 bases and J by 5 bases, with 5 bases of the junction left unmatched. This CDR3 reads CASSLIAGGLNNEQFF. The CDR3 region has the DNA TGTGCCAGCAGTTTAATAGCGGGAGGGCTAAACAATGAGCAGTTCTTC.

This clonotype was recorded once. One base away lies a much larger clone, so this may be a sequencing read error. The CDR3 spells CSALNAKSEQYF. DNA of the CDR3: TGCAGCGCATTGAACGCGAAGTCCGAGCAGTACTTC. J is TRBJ2-7 and V is TRBV29-1; D remains unclear. The CDR3 contains 12 residues. V lost 7 bases and J 6 bases, leaving 16 bases between the germline ends. Germline CDR1 is SQVTM and CDR2 is ANQGSEA.

This clonotype was counted once. A much larger clone differs from this one at a single base, so this may be a read error. CDR3 loop: CDSSLTVPHRELFF. DNA of the CDR3: TGCGACAGCAGCTTGACAGTTCCTCACCGGGAGCTGTTTTTT. This chain connects TRBV5-1 to TRBJ2-2; D is perhaps TRBD1 (5 bases). Germline V gene data show CDR1 as SGHRS and CDR2 as YFSETQ. The CDR3 extends over 14 amino acids.

The genes are TRBV9 and TRBJ2-7, with 8 positions matching TRBD2. The junction had 11 bases not matched to a gene; V was cut back by 0 bases and J by 6 bases. Germline CDR1 and CDR2: SGDLS and YYNGEE. The CDR3 runs 16 residues. This CDR3 reads CASSVDSGSGKAEQYF. DNA of the CDR3: TGTGCCAGCAGCGTAGACAGCGGGAGTGGAAAAGCCGAGCAGTACTTC.

The gene calls are TRBV19 and TRBJ2-7; D is possibly TRBD2 (6 bases). Per the germline V gene, CDR1 is LNHDA and CDR2 is SQIVND (reference sequence). The CDR3 is made up of 16 amino acids. Trimming took 4 bases from V and 2 from J, leaving 18 bases between them. CDR3 coding DNA: TGTGCCAGTAGTACACCGGGTGGGACTCCCGCCTACGAGCAGTACTTC. The encoded protein is CASSTPGGTPAYEQYF.